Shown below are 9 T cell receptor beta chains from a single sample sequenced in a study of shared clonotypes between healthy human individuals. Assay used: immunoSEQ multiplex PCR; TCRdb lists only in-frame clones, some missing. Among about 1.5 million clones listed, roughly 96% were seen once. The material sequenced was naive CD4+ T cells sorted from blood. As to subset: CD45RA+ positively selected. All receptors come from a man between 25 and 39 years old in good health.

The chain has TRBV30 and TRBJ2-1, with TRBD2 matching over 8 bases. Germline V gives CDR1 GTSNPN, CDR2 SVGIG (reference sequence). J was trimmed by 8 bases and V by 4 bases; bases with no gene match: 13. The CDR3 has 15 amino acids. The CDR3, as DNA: TGTGCCTGGAAATATCTCGGGAGGGCCGGGGATGAGCAGTTCTTC. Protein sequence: CAWKYLGRAGDEQFF.

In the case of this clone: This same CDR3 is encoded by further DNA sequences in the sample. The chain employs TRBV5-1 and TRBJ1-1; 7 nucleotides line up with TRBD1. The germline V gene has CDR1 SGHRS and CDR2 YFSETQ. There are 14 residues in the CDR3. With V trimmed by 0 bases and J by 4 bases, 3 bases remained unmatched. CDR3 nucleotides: TGCGCCAGCAGCTTGGATGCAGGGGGCACTGAAGCTTTCTTT. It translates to CASSLDAGGTEAFF.

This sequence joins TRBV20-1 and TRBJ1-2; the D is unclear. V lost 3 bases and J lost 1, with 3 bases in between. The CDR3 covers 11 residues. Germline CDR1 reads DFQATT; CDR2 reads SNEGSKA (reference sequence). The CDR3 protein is CSASVNYGYTF. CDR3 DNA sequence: TGCAGTGCTAGTGTTAACTATGGCTACACCTTC.

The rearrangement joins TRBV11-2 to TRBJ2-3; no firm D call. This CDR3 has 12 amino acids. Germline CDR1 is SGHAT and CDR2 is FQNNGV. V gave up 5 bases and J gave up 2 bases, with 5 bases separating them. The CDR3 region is CASSRTTDTQYF. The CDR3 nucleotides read TGTGCCAGCAGCCGAACCACAGATACGCAGTATTTT.

The CDR3 DNA follows: TGTGCCAGCAGCTTAGCCGGGATGCCGCAGCCCCAGCATTTT. Its protein is CASSLAGMPQPQHF. The V and J genes are TRBV7-2 and TRBJ1-5; D not resolved. The germline gives CDR1 SGHTA, CDR2 FQGNSA. V was clipped by 0 bases and J by 7 bases, with 10 bases between them. The CDR3 length is 14 residues.

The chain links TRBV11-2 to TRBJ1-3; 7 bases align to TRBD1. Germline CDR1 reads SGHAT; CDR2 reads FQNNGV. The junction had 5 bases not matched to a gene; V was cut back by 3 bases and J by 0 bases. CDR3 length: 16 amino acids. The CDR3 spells CASSFMWTGSGNTIYF. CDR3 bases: TGTGCCAGCAGCTTTATGTGGACAGGCTCTGGAAACACCATATATTTT.

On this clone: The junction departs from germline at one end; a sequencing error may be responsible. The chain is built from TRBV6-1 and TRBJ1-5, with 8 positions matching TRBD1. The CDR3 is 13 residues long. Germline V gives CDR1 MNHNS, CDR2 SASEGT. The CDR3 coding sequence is TGTGCCAGCTGTGACAGGGGCGATCAGCCCCAGCATTTT. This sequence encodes CASCDRGDQPQHF.

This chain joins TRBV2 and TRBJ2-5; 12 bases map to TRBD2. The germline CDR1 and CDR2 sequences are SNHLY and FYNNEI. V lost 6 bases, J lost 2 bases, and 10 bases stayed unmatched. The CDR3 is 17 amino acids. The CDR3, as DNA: TGTGCCAGCAGAAGGCTAGCGGGAGGGTTGAGTCAAGAGACCCAGTACTTC. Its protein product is CASRRLAGGLSQETQYF.

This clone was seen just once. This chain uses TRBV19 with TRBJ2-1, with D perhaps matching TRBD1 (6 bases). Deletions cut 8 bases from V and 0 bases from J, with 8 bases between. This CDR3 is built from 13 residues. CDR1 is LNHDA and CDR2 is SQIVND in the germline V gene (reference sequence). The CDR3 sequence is CASGTSSYNEQFF. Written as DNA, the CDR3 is TGTGCCAGTGGGACAAGCTCCTACAATGAGCAGTTCTTC.